The 22 T cell receptor beta chains reported below all come from one sample, sequenced in a study of Graves' ophthalmopathy and Graves' hyperthyroidism. Amplified material comprised TCR beta CDR3 regions derived from RNA transcripts. Second-round multiplex PCR followed a first-round RT-PCR using HTBI primers. TCRdb used MiXCR to reprocess the multiplex PCR reads, holding one entry per CDR3 protein. Among approximately 210,000 distinct CDR3 sequences listed, just under 30% were seen once. Material for sequencing was peripheral blood. Every receptor here comes from a man aged 45-65 years with Graves' ophthalmopathy.

This clonotype was seen many times. The CDR3 reads CASSQTKNTEAFF. The CDR3 nucleotides are TGCGCCAGCAGCCAGACAAAGAACACTGAAGCTTTCTTT. This chain links TRBV5-1 with TRBJ1-1; no firm D call. The germline V and J ends were trimmed by 4 bases and 1 base, with 8 bases remaining between them. The CDR3 sequence is 13 residues long. The germline CDR1 and CDR2 sequences are SGHRS and YFSETQ.

The V gene is TRBV27, the J gene TRBJ1-1, with unresolved D. The germline V gene has CDR1 MNHEY and CDR2 SMNVEV (reference sequence). Trimming took off 8 bases at V and 4 bases at J, with 8 bases between the two ends. There are 11 residues in the CDR3. The CDR3 protein is CASGRITEAFF. CDR3 nucleotide sequence: TGTGCCAGCGGCCGTATCACTGAAGCTTTCTTT.

CDR3 residues: CAIQGPGGEAFF. CDR3 coding DNA: TGTGCCATCCAGGGTCCAGGGGGTGAAGCTTTCTTT. V gene TRBV6-2 or TRBV6-3 combines with J gene TRBJ1-1, with 7 bases matching TRBD1. The trim removed 10 bases at V and 7 bases at J, leaving 9 bases unmatched. The CDR3 sequence is 12 residues long. CDR1 and CDR2 (germline): MNHEY, SVGEGT.

This clonotype was found many times. V gene TRBV15 combines with J gene TRBJ1-1; tentative D call: TRBD1 (5 bases). CDR3 size: 14 residues. Trimming cost V 7 bases and J 6 bases, with 18 bases left between them. The germline V gene encodes CDR1 LNHNV and CDR2 YYDKDF (reference sequence). The CDR3 bases are TGTGCCACCACAACTGGCGGGGGGTTGGCTGAAGCTTTCTTT. Translating it yields CATTTGGGLAEAFF. The whole variable domain, remainder taken from reference TRBV15 and TRBJ1-1, is DAMVIQNPRYQVTQFGKPVTLSCSQTLNHNVMYWYQQKSSQAPKLLFHYYDKDFNNEADTPDNFQSRRPNTSFCFLDIRSPGLGDTAMYLCATTTGGGLAEAFFGQGTRLTVV.

V gene TRBV7-2 combines with J gene TRBJ2-7; maybe TRBD1 (6 bases). The CDR3 contains 12 residues. The germline V and J ends were trimmed by 1 base and 9 bases, with 10 bases remaining between them. The germline V gene has CDR1 SGHTA and CDR2 FQGNSA. This chain's CDR3 is CASSLGGRGQYF. In DNA form, the CDR3 reads TGTGCCAGCAGCTTAGGAGGCAGGGGGCAGTACTTC.

This clonotype was seen repeatedly, ten times or more. The CDR3 reads CASTPIPGRPVAKNIQYF. The CDR3 nucleotides read TGTGCCAGCACCCCCATACCCGGCCGGCCCGTGGCCAAAAACATTCAGTACTTC. The genes are TRBV28 and TRBJ2-4; no definite D call. Germline CDR1 and CDR2: MDHEN and SYDVKM. V lost 7 bases and J lost 1, with 23 bases in between. The CDR3 is 18 amino acids.

This clonotype was picked up many times. The chain links TRBV7-9 to TRBJ2-5, with a weak D call TRBD2 (5 bases). The ends were cut back, 5 bases at V and 2 bases at J, with 12 bases in the middle. Per germline, CDR1 SEHNR and CDR2 FQNEAQ (reference sequence). The CDR3 runs 14 residues. CDR3 DNA sequence: TGTGCCAGCAGCCCCTCTCGGGAACAAGAGACCCAGTACTTC. Protein sequence: CASSPSREQETQYF.

This clonotype was found many times. In nucleotides, the CDR3 is TGCAGTGCTAGAGAGGCAGATAGCAATCAGCCCCAGCATTTT. It specifies CSAREADSNQPQHF. The rearrangement joins TRBV20-1 to TRBJ1-5; D uncertain. The CDR3 covers 14 residues. Germline CDR1 is DFQATT and CDR2 is SNEGSKA (reference sequence). The ends were cut back, 0 bases at V and 0 bases at J, with 6 bases in the middle.

This clonotype was counted at least ten times. The chain uses TRBV12-3 or TRBV12-4 and TRBJ2-7, with D perhaps TRBD2 (6 bases). This CDR3 comprises 13 residues. The V gene lost 8 bases and the J gene lost 4 bases, with 15 bases spanning the gap. In DNA form, the CDR3 reads TGTGCCAGCGCCGCGCCCGGGAGATACGAGCAGTACTTC. Amino acid sequence: CASAAPGRYEQYF.

This clonotype was seen at least ten times. The chain couples TRBV11-2 to TRBJ2-5, with D perhaps matching TRBD1 (5 bases). The CDR3 runs 14 residues. Germline V lookup: CDR1 SGHAT, CDR2 FQNNGV. V lost 5 bases to trimming and J lost 1 base, with 11 bases between them. The CDR3 sequence is CASSPGKFQETQYF. CDR3 coding DNA: TGTGCCAGCAGCCCAGGGAAATTCCAAGAGACCCAGTACTTC.

This clonotype has a count of ten or more. The CDR3 nucleotides are TGTGCCAGCTCAAAGGACAGGAACACTGAAGCTTTCTTT. Translation gives CASSKDRNTEAFF. This chain links TRBV18 with TRBJ1-1; D is possibly TRBD1 (6 bases). Germline assignment: CDR1 KGHSH and CDR2 LQKENI. V lost 5 bases to trimming and J lost 1 base, with 8 bases between them. CDR3 length: 13 residues.

This clonotype was recorded at least ten times. The chain has TRBV28 and TRBJ1-2, with a weak D call TRBD1 (6 bases). Trimming stripped 4 bases from V and 5 bases from J, with 11 bases between. The CDR3 totals 13 residues. CDR1 and CDR2 (germline): MDHEN, SYDVKM. The CDR3 loop reads CASSSGQTYGYTF. CDR3 sequence (DNA): TGTGCCAGCAGTTCCGGACAGACTTATGGCTACACCTTC.

This clonotype was seen many times. V and J are TRBV12-3 or TRBV12-4 and TRBJ1-6; no firm D call. This CDR3 is built from 12 residues. V shed 5 bases and J shed 14 bases, with 13 bases lying between them. For the CDR3, the DNA is TGTGCCAGCAGTCCAACCGTACGGGCCCTCCACTTT. Its protein is CASSPTVRALHF.

The V gene is TRBV6-2 or TRBV6-3, the J gene TRBJ1-1, with TRBD1 matching over 11 bases. J gave up 5 bases and V 6 bases, and 8 bases lay outside the gene matches. Germline V gene data show CDR1 as MNHEY and CDR2 as SVGEGT. CDR3 length equals 15 residues. The CDR3 DNA is TGTGCCAGCAGAAATACCGGGACAGGGGGAACTGAAGCTTTCTTT. This sequence encodes CASRNTGTGGTEAFF.

The chain uses TRBV27 and TRBJ2-5; D remains unclear. The CDR3 consists of 13 residues. Per germline, CDR1 MNHEY and CDR2 SMNVEV (reference sequence). Between the trimmed V and J ends, which lost 2 bases and 2 bases, there was a span of 6 bases. The chain's CDR3 is CASSLIPQETQYF. Written as DNA, the CDR3 is TGTGCCAGCAGTTTAATACCGCAAGAGACCCAGTACTTC.

This clonotype has at least ten counts. This chain links TRBV11-2 with TRBJ2-5, with D perhaps matching TRBD1 (6 bases). The CDR3 runs to 16 residues. Germline V gene lookup returns CDR1 SGHAT and CDR2 FQNNGV. Trimming took off 5 bases at V and 0 bases at J, with 16 bases between the two ends. The DNA of the CDR3 is TGTGCCAGCAGCCAACAGGGATGGGGGAACCAAGAGACCCAGTACTTC. This gives the protein CASSQQGWGNQETQYF.

This clonotype was detected many times. The V gene is TRBV11-1, the J gene TRBJ2-7, with TRBD1 as a possible D gene (5 bases). Trimming shortened V by 1 base and J by 6 bases, and 13 bases separated the two germline ends. The CDR3 has 14 residues. Germline assignment: CDR1 SGHAT and CDR2 FQDESV (reference sequence). The CDR3 reads CASSLGQGQSEQYF. As DNA, the CDR3 is TGTGCCAGCAGCTTAGGGCAGGGCCAAAGCGAGCAGTACTTC.

This clonotype was recorded many times. This chain links TRBV28 with TRBJ1-5; unclear D gene. This CDR3 contains 12 residues. Germline loops: CDR1 MDHEN, CDR2 SYDVKM. Between the trimmed V and J ends, which lost 4 bases and 7 bases, there was a span of 8 bases. CDR3 DNA sequence: TGTGCCAGCAGTTCCTCCACCCAGCCCCAGCATTTT. Translated: CASSSSTQPQHF.

Many counts were recorded for this clonotype. The chain has TRBV28 and TRBJ1-1, with D possibly being TRBD1 (5 bases). This CDR3 contains 13 residues. CDR1 and CDR2 (germline): MDHEN, SYDVKM. The germline V and J ends were trimmed by 7 bases and 3 bases, with 12 bases remaining between them. The CDR3 here is CASKTDIDTEAFF. The CDR3, as DNA: TGTGCCAGCAAAACGGACATTGACACTGAAGCTTTCTTT.

This clonotype was seen ten or more times. V and J are TRBV19 and TRBJ2-7; no clear D gene. The length of the CDR3 is 13 residues. Germline values: CDR1 LNHDA, CDR2 SQIVND (reference sequence). V was cut by 4 bases and J by 5 bases, with 12 bases left in between. The CDR3 region has the DNA TGTGCCAGTAGTAGAAGCGTAGGGCACGAGCAGTACTTC. Residues: CASSRSVGHEQYF.

This clonotype turned up a few times. CDR3 in amino acids: CASSRTVSYEQYF. CDR3 DNA sequence: TGTGCCAGCAGTCGGACGGTCTCCTACGAGCAGTACTTC. The chain links TRBV6-5 to TRBJ2-7; no clear D. The CDR3 spans 13 residues. Trimming removed 5 bases at V and 0 bases at J, with 8 bases between. Germline-derived CDR1 and CDR2 are MNHEY and SVGAGI.

This clonotype has just one count. This chain joins TRBV6-9 and TRBJ1-5, with D hard to call. V was pared by 7 bases and J by 2 bases, with 15 bases between. The CDR3 length is 15 residues. CDR1 is MNHGY and CDR2 is SVAAGI in the germline V gene. DNA for the CDR3: TGTGCCAGCAAGGATGGGCAGGCCGGCAATCAGCCCCAGCATTTT. Its translation: CASKDGQAGNQPQHF.